The present T cell receptor (beta chain) was sequenced within a study of CD8 T cells in Susac syndrome. Across the whole study: When their blood was taken, patients with Susac syndrome were therapy-naive, taking corticosteroids, or taking intravenous immunoglobulin alone.

An input of about 0.5 to 1 ug of RNA was subjected to reverse transcription using random hexamers. The immunoSEQ assay covered 54 Vbeta and 13 Jbeta segments for CDR3. From the immunoSEQ multiplex PCR reads, TCRdb called clonotypes with MiXCR, one entry per CDR3 protein. The sample contains about 160,000 distinct CDR3 sequences, roughly 95% of which appear only once. Points on this clonotype: The junction departs from the called germline gene at one end, perhaps through a read error.

CDR1 and CDR2 (germline): SGDLS, YYNGEE. This CDR3 has 13 amino acids. V and J are TRBV9 and TRBJ1-2; a weak D match, TRBD1 (6 bases). The sequenced material came from CD4+ T cells from PBMCs. The TCR originated in a human donor with Susac syndrome. This CDR3 reads CASSVQGSYGYTF. In DNA, the CDR3 is TGCGCCAGCAGCGTACAGGGCTCCTATGGCTACACCTTC.